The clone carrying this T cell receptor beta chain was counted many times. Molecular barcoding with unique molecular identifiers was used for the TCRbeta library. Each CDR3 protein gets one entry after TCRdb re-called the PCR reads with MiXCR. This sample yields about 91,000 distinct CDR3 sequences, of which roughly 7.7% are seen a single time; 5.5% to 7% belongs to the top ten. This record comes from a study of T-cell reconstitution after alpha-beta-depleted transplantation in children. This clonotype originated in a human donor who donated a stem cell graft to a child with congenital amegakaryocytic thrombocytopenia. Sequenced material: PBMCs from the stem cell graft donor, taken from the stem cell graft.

The CDR3 bases are TGCGCCAGCAGCCGACAGGGGAACACCGGGGAGCTGTTTTTT. It specifies CASSRQGNTGELFF. This chain uses TRBV5-1 with TRBJ2-2; 7 bases agree with TRBD1. The germline CDR1 and CDR2 sequences are SGHRS and YFSETQ. The V segment lost 4 bases and the J segment 1 base; nucleotides outside the gene matches: 1. The CDR3 consists of 14 residues.